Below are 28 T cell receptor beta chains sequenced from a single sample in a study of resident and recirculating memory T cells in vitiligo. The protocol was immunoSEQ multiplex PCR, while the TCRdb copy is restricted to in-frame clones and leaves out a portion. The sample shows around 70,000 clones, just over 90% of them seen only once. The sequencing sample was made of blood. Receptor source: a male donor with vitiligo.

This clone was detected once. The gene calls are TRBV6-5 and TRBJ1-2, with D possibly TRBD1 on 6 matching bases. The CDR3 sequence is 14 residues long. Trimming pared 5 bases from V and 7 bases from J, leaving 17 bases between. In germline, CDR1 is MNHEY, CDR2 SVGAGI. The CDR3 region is CASSEQGPFSGYTF. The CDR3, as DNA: TGTGCCAGCAGTGAGCAGGGGCCTTTTTCTGGCTACACCTTC.

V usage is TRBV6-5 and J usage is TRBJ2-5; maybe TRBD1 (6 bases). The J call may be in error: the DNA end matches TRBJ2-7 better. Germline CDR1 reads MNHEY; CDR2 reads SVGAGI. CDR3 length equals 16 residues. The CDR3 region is CASSYFDPTGSHEQYF. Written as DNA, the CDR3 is TGTGCCAGCAGTTACTTCGACCCCACAGGGTCCCACGAGCAGTACTTC.

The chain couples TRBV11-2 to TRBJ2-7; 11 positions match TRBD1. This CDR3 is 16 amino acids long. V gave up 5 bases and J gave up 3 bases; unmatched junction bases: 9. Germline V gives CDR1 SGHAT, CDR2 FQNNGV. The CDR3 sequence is CASSLGQGAKYYEQYF. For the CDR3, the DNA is TGTGCCAGCAGCCTCGGACAGGGGGCGAAATACTACGAGCAGTACTTC.

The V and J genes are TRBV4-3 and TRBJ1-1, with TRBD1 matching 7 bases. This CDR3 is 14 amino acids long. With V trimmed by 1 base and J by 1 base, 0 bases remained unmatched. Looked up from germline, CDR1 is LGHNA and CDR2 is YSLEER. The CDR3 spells CASSQGDRNTEAFF. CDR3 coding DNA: TGCGCCAGCAGCCAAGGGGACAGGAACACTGAAGCTTTCTTT.

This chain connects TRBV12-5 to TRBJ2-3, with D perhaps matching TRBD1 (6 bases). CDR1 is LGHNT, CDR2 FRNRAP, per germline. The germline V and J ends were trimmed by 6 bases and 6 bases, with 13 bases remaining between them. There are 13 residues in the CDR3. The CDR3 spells CASGPQGSDTQYF. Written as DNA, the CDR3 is TGTGCTAGTGGACCACAGGGCTCGGATACGCAGTATTTT.

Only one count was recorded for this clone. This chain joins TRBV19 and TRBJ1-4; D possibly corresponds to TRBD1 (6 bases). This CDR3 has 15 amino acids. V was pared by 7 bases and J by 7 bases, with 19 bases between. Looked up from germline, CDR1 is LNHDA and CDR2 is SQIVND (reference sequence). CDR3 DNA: TGTGCCAGTACCCCCAGGGCAGGGGTTTTTGAAAAACTGTTTTTT. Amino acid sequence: CASTPRAGVFEKLFF.

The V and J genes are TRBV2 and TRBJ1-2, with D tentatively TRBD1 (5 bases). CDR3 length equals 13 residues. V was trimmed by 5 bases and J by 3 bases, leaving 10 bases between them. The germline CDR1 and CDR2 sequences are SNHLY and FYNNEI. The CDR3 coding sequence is TGTGCCAGCAGTTCTACGGGGGACTATGGCTACACCTTC. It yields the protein CASSSTGDYGYTF.

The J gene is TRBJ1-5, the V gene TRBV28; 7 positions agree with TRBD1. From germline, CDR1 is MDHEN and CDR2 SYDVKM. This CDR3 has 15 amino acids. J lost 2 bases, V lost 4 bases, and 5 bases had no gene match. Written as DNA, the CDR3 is TGTGCCAGCAGTTATGACAGGGAGGGCAATCAGCCCCAGCATTTT. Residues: CASSYDREGNQPQHF.

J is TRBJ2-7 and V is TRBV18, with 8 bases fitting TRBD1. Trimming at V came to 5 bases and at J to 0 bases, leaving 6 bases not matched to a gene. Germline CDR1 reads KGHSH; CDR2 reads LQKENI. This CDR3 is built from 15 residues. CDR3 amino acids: CASSRGTGGSYEQYF. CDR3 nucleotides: TGTGCCAGCTCAAGAGGGACAGGCGGCTCCTACGAGCAGTACTTC.

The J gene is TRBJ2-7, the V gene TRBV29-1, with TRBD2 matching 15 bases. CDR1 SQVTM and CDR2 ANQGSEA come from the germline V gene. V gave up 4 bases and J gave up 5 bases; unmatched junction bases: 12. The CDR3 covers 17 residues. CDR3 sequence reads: CSVAGTSGGNPIHEQYF. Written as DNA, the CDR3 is TGCAGCGTTGCCGGGACTAGCGGGGGGAACCCTATCCACGAGCAGTACTTC.

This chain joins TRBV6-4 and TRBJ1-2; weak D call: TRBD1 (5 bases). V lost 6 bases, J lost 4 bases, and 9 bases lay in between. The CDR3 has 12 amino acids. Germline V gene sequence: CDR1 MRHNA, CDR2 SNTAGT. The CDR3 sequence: CASRVGLYGYTF. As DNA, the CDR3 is TGTGCCAGCAGGGTGGGGCTCTATGGCTACACCTTC.

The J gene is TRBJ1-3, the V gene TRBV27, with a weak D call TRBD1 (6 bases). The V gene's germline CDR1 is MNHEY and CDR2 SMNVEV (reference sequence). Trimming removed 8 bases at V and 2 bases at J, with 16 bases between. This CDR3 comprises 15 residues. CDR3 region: CASGPTGSAGNTIYF. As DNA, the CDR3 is TGTGCCAGCGGCCCCACAGGGTCGGCTGGAAACACCATATATTTT.

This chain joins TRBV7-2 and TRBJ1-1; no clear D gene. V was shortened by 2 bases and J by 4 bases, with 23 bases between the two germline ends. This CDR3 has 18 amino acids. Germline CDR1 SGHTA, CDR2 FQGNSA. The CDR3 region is CASSLRENRRAVGTEAFF. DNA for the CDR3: TGTGCCAGCAGCTTAAGGGAGAATAGAAGGGCTGTGGGCACTGAAGCTTTCTTT.

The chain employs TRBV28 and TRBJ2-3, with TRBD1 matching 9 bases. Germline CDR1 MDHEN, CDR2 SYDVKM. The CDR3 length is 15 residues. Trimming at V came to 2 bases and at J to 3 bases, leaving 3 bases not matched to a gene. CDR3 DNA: TGTGCCAGCAGTTTAGGAGGACAGGGGACAGATACGCAGTATTTT. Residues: CASSLGGQGTDTQYF.

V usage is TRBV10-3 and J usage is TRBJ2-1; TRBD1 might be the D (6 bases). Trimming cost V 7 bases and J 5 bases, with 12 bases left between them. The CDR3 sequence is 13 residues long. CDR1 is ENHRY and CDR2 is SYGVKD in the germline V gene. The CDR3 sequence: CAITSDSNNEQFF. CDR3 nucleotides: TGTGCCATCACCTCGGACAGTAACAATGAGCAGTTCTTC.

CDR3 DNA sequence: TGTGCCAGTAGTCCAAGAGGGACAGGGGGCCTATATAGCAATCAGCCCCAGCATTTT. Protein sequence: CASSPRGTGGLYSNQPQHF. The chain has TRBV19 and TRBJ1-5, with 12 bases fitting TRBD1. Germline CDR1 LNHDA, CDR2 SQIVND (reference sequence). This CDR3 has 19 residues. V gave up 5 bases and J gave up 0 bases; unmatched junction bases: 11.

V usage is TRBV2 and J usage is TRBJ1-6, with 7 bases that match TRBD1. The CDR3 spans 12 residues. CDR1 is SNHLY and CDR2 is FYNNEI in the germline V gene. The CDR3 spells CVLRTGDSPLHF. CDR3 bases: TGTGTTTTACGGACAGGAGATTCACCCCTCCACTTT.

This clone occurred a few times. The CDR3, as DNA: TGCAGCGTTGAAAAGGGGAAGGGCTACACCTTC. Its translation is CSVEKGKGYTF. The chain couples TRBV29-1 to TRBJ1-2, with a weak D call TRBD1 (5 bases). This CDR3 has 11 residues. Germline CDR1 is SQVTM and CDR2 is ANQGSEA. Deletions cut 2 bases from V and 8 bases from J, with 9 bases between.

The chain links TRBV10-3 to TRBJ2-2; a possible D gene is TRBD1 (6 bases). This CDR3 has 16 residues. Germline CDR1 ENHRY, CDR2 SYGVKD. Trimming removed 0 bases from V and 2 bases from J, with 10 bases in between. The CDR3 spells CAISESRTDNTGELFF. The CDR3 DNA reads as TGTGCCATCAGTGAGTCAAGGACAGATAACACCGGGGAGCTGTTTTTT.

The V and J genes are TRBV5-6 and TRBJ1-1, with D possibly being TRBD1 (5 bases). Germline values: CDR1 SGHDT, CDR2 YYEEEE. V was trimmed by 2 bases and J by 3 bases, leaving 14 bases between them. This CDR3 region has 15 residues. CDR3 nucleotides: TGTGCCAGCAGCTTAGGGTCAGGGTCATACACTGAAGCTTTCTTT. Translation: CASSLGSGSYTEAFF.

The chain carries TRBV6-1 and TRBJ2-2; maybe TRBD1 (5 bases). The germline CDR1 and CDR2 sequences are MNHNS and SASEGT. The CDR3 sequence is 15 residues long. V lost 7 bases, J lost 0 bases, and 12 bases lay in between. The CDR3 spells CASIVQAANTGELFF. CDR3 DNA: TGTGCCAGCATAGTACAGGCAGCGAACACCGGGGAGCTGTTTTTT.

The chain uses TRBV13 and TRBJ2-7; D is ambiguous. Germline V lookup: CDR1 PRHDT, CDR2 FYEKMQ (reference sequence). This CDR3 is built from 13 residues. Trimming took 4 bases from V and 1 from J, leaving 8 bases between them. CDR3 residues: CASSSDLSYEQYF. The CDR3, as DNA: TGTGCCAGCAGCTCAGACTTGTCCTACGAGCAGTACTTC.

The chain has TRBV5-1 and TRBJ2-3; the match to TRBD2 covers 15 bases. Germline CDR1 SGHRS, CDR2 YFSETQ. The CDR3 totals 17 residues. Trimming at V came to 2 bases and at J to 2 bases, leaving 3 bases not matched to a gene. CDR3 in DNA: TGCGCCAGCAGCTTAGGACTAGCGGGGGGGACCACAGATACGCAGTATTTT. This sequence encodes CASSLGLAGGTTDTQYF.

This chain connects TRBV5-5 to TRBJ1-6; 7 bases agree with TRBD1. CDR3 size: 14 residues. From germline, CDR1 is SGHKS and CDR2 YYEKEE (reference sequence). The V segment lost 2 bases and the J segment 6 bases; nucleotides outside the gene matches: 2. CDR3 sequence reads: CASSLRQGNSPLHF. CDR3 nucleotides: TGTGCCAGCAGCTTACGACAGGGTAATTCACCCCTCCACTTT. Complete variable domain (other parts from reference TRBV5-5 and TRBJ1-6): DAGVTQSPTHLIKTRGQQVTLRCSPISGHKSVSWYQQVLGQGPQFIFQYYEKEERGRGNFPDRFSARQFPNYSSELNVNALLLGDSALYLCASSLRQGNSPLHFGNGTRLTVT.

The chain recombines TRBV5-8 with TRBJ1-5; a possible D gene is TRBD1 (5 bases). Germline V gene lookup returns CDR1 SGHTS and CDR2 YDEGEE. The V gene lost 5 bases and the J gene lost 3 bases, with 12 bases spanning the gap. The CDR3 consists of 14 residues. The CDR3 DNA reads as TGTGCCAGCAGACCTAGCGGGACCAATCAGCCCCAGCATTTT. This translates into CASRPSGTNQPQHF.

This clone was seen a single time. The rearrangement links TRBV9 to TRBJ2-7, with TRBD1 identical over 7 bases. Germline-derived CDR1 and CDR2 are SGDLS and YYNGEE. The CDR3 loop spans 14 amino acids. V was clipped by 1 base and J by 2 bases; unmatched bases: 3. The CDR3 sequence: CASSVTGTAYEQYF. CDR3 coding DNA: TGTGCCAGCAGCGTAACCGGGACAGCCTACGAGCAGTACTTC. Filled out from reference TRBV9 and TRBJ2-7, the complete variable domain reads DSGVTQTPKHLITATGQRVTLRCSPRSGDLSVYWYQQSLDQGLQFLIQYYNGEERAKGNILERFSAQQFPDLHSELNLSSLELGDSALYFCASSVTGTAYEQYFGPGTRLTVT.

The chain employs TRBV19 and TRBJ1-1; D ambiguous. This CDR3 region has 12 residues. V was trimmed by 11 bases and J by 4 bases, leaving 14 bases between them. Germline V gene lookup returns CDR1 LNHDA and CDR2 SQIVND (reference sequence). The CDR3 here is CALQDRGTEAFF. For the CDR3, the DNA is TGTGCCCTCCAAGACCGAGGCACTGAAGCTTTCTTT.

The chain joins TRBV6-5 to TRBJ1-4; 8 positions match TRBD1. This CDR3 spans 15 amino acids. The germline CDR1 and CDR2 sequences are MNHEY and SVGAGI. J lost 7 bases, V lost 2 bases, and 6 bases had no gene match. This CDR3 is CASSYGQGLGEKLFF. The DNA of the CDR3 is TGTGCCAGCAGTTACGGACAGGGATTAGGTGAAAAACTGTTTTTT.